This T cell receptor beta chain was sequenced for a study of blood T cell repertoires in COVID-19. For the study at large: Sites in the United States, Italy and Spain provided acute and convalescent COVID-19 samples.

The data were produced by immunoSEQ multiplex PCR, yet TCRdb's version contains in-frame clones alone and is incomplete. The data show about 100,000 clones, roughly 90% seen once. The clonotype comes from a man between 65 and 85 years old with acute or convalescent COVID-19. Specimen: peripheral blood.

In DNA form, the CDR3 reads TGTGCCAGCAGCACTTACCAGGACATAGGCTATGGCTACACCTTC. It encodes CASSTYQDIGYGYTF. V and J are TRBV7-2 and TRBJ1-2; D perhaps matches TRBD1 (5 bases). The V end was cut by 5 bases, the J end by 4 bases, with 17 bases between. The CDR3 has 15 residues. Per the germline V gene, CDR1 is SGHTA and CDR2 is FQGNSA.